Reported below is one TCR beta chain. Its specificity is not known. Germline CDR1 MDHEN, CDR2 SYDVKM. The CDR3 is made up of 12 amino acids. The V and J ends lost 5 bases and 13 bases respectively, with 12 bases between them. The data were produced by immunoSEQ multiplex PCR, yet TCRdb's version contains in-frame clones alone and is incomplete. The sample carries about 660,000 clones, about 74% recorded once. This sample is part of a study of shared clonotypes between healthy human individuals. Study conclusions and caveats: Some naive CD4 clonotypes, roughly 5%, turned up in common across a few donors.

The rearrangement links TRBV28 to TRBJ1-6; D not certain. This receptor was identified in a woman aged 30 to 39 in good health. Sequencing was done on a sample of memory CD4+ T cells sorted from blood. Noted subset: CD45RA-negative fraction. CDR3 sequence: CASSTASLPLHF. DNA for the CDR3: TGTGCCAGCAGTACAGCCTCGCTGCCCCTCCACTTT.